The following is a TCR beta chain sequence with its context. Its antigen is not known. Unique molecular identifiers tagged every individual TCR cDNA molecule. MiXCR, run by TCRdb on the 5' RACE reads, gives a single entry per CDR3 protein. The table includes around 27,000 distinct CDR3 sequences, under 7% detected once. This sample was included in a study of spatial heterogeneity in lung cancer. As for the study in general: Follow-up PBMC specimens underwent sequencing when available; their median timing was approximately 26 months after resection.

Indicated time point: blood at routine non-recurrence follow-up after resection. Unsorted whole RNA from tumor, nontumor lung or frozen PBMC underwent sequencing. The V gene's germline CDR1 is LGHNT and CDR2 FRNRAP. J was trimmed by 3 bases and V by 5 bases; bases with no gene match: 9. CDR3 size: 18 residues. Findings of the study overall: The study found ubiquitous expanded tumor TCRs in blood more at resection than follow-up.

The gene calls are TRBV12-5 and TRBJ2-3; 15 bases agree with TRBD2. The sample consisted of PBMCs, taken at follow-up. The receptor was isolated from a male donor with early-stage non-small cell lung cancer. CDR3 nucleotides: TGTGCTAGTGGTCCGGGACTAGCGGGGGGAGGGCTTACAGATACGCAGTATTTT. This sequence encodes CASGPGLAGGGLTDTQYF.